The source of this T cell receptor beta chain is a study of T cell repertoires in cytomegalovirus infection (dated by TCRdb to between 2018 and 2021). Notes on the research overall: Because public TCR beta signatures pointed to carriage of CMV infection together with the matching HLA type, the HLA type of each donor mattered for the analysis. Summary of the overall study and its limitations: The ex vivo response was dominated by HLA-C-restricted CMV-specific TCR beta clonotypes, which also provided the single most frequent clonotype in two of eight donors. In both this cohort and an independent 352-donor cohort, the cumulative frequency of public TCR beta family members distinguished carriers of CMV infection plus the relevant HLA type.

The sequencing machine was an Illumina HiSeq 1500. TCRdb reran the public reads through fastp at Q25 and MiXCR, keeping productive beta chains. Every CDR3 protein is listed once, alongside the most common genes and DNA of its rows. The sample data list 180,000 or so distinct CDR3 sequences, and about a sixth of these were observed just once. Jointly, the top ten make up less than 25% of the sample. This clonotype was detected ten times or more. This clone's antigen is unknown. No base-level quality is on record; no much larger clone is a single base apart. CDR1 and CDR2, looked up from the germline V gene, are SGHVS and FQNEAQ. Taken from cysteine to phenylalanine, the CDR3 has 12 residues. Of all the DNA, just the CDR3 is kept, 36 bases in frame from base 1. V drops 1 base and J drops 10 bases, leaving 10 bases in between.

The rearranged segments are TRBV7-8 and TRBJ1-2, with the identity of the D gene unclear. The sample was CD8+ T cells from PBMCs. This receptor was taken from a human donor in good health (CMV status not recorded). Some clones in this sample may be carry-over from other donors' samples. The CDR3 loop reads CASSLDSGDYTF. The bases read TGTGCCAGCAGCTTAGACAGCGGCGACTACACCTTC. The reference TRBV7-8 and TRBJ1-2 proteins fill in what lies around the CDR3, so the full variable domain reads GAGVSQSPRYKVAKRGQDVALRCDPISGHVSLFWYQQALGQGPEFLTYFQNEAQLDKSGLPSDRFFAERPEGSVSTLKIQRTQQEDSAVYLCASSLDSGDYTFGSGTRLTVV.